The clone carrying this TCR beta chain was counted ten times or more. Its antigen is currently unknown. CDR1 and CDR2 (germline): MNHEY, SVGEGT. The ends lost 5 bases at V and 9 bases at J; junction bases unmatched: 17. This CDR3 contains 17 residues. These data belong to a study of blood T cells in healthy people across ages. Study-wide results and caveats: Fewer expanded clones and more diversity marked long-lived versus aged donors. As naive T cell percentage varied, TCR beta diversity correlated strongly with it.

It was with a sample-barcoded 5' primer and a J-beta primer mix that a second PCR of about 7 to 12 cycles was run. TCRdb reprocessed the 5' RACE reads with MiXCR, giving one entry per CDR3 protein. The table has 800,000 to 900,000 distinct CDR3 sequences, 60% to 80% seen once. The chain links TRBV6-2 or TRBV6-3 to TRBJ2-1; 9 positions match TRBD1. This clonotype was sampled from a man aged 30 to 39 in good health. The sample comprised blood. In DNA, the CDR3 is TGTGCCAGCAGTCTACGGTTTGGGGGACAGGGCACCTCTGAGCAGTTCTTC. Translating gives CASSLRFGGQGTSEQFF.